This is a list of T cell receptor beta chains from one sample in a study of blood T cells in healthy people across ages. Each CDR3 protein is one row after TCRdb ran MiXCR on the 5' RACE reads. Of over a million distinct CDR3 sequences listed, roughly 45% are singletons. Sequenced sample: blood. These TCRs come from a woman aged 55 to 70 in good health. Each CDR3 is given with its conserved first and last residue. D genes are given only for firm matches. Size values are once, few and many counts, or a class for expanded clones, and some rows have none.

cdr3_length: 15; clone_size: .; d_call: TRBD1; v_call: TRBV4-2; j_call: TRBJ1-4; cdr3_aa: CASSQGGTGNEKLFF; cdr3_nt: TGTGCCAGCAGCCAAGGTGGGACAGGAAATGAAAAACTGTTTTTT
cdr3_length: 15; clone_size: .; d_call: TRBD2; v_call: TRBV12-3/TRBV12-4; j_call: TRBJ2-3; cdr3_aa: CASSRSGGAGDTQYF; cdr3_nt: TGTGCCAGCAGCCGGAGCGGGGGGGCGGGGGATACGCAGTATTTT
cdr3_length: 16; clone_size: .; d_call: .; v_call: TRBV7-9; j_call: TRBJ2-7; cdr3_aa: CASSFLLGAESYEQYF; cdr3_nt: TGTGCCAGCAGCTTTTTATTAGGGGCAGAATCCTACGAGCAGTACTTC
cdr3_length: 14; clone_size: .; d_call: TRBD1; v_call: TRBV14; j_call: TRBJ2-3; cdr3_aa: CASRRGLGTDTQYF; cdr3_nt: TGTGCCAGCCGCAGGGGGCTAGGCACAGATACGCAGTATTTT
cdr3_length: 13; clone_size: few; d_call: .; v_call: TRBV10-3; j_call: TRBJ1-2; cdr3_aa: CAISELTAGGYTF; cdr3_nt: TGTGCCATCAGTGAATTGACAGCGGGGGGCTACACCTTC
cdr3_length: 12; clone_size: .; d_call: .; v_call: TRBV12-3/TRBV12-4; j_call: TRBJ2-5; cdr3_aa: CASSTDQETQYF; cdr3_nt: TGTGCCAGCAGCACGGACCAAGAGACCCAGTACTTC
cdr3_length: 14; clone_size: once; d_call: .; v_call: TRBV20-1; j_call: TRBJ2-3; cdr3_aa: CSASAGAHTDTQYF; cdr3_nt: TGCAGTGCTAGTGCGGGGGCCCACACAGATACGCAGTATTTT
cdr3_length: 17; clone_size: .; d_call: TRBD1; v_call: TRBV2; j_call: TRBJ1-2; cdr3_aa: CASSWIRTGVLVYGYTF; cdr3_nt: TGTGCCAGCAGTTGGATAAGGACAGGGGTTTTGGTCTATGGCTACACCTTC
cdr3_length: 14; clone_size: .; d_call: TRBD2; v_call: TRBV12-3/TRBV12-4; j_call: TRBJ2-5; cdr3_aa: CASSSASGKETQYF; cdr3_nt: TGTGCCAGCAGTTCCGCTAGCGGGAAAGAGACCCAGTACTTC
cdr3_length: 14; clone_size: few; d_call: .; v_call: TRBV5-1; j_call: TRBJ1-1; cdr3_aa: CASSPLRGNTEAFF; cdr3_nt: TGCGCCAGCAGCCCGTTAAGAGGGAACACTGAAGCTTTCTTT
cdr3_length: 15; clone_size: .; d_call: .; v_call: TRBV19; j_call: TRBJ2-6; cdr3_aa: CASRPGYSGANVLTF; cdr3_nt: TGTGCCAGTCGACCAGGCTACTCTGGGGCCAACGTCCTGACTTTC
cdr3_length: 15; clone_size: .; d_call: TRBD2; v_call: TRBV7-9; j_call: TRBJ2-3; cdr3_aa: CATTAARLAGSTQYF; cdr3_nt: TGTGCCACCACGGCGGCGCGACTAGCGGGATCTACGCAGTATTTT
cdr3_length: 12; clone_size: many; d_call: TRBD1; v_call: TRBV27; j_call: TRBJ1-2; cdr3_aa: CASRSQGYGYTF; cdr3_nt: TGTGCCAGCAGATCACAGGGGTATGGCTACACCTTC
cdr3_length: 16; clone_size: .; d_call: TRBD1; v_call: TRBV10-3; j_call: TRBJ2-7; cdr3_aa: CAISAGEGQGPYEQYF; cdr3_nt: TGTGCCATCAGTGCCGGCGAGGGACAGGGGCCCTACGAGCAGTACTTC
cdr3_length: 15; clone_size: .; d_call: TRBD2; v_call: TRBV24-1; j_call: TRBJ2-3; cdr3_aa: CATSASGSGTDTQYF; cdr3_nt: TGTGCCACCAGTGCCAGCGGGAGCGGCACAGATACGCAGTATTTT
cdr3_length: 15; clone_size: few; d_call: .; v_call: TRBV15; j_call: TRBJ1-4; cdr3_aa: CATSRDRTVGEKLFF; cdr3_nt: TGTGCCACCAGCAGAGATAGGACAGTTGGTGAAAAACTGTTTTTT
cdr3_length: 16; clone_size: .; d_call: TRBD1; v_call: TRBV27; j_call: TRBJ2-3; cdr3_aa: CASSAGTGANTDTQYF; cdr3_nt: TGTGCCAGCAGTGCCGGGACAGGGGCGAACACAGATACGCAGTATTTT
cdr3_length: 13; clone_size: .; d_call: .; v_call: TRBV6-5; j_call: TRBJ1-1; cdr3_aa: CASSSRLDTEAFF; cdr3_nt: TGTGCCAGCAGCTCTCGCTTGGACACTGAAGCTTTCTTT
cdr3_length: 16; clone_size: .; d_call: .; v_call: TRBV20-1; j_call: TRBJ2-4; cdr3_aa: CSAPRGGWKAKNIQYF; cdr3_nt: TGCAGTGCTCCGAGGGGCGGGTGGAAAGCCAAAAACATTCAGTACTTC
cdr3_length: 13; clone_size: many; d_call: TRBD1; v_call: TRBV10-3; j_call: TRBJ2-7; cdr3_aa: CAIRNRGSDEQYF; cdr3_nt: TGTGCCATCAGGAACAGGGGTTCAGACGAGCAGTACTTC
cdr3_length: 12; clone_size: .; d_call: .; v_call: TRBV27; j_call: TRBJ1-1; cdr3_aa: CASSTGHYGSFF; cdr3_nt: TGTGCCAGCAGCACGGGACATTACGGTAGTTTCTTT
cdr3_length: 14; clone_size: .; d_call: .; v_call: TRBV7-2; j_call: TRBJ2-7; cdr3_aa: CASSFPYQDNEQYF; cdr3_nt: TGTGCCAGCAGCTTCCCTTATCAGGACAATGAGCAGTACTTC
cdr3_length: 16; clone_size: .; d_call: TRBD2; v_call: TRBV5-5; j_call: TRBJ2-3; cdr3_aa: CASSRAGGLSTDTQYF; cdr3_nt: TGTGCCAGCAGCAGAGCGGGAGGTCTTAGCACAGATACGCAGTATTTT
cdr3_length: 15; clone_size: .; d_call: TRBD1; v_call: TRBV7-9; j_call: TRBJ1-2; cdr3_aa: CASSPGTGFNYGYTF; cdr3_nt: TGTGCCAGCAGTCCAGGGACAGGTTTTAACTATGGCTACACCTTC
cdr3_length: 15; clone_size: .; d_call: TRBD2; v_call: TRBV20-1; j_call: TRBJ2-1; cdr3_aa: CSARVRAGGYNEQFF; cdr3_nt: TGCAGTGCTAGAGTCAGAGCGGGGGGCTACAATGAGCAGTTCTTC
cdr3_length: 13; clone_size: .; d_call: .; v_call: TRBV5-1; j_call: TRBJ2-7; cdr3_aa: CASSADGNYEQYF; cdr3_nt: TGCGCCAGCAGCGCGGACGGAAACTACGAGCAGTACTTC
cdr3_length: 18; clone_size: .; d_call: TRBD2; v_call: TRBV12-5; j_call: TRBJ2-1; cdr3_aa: CASGFISGAGLPYNEQFF; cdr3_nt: TGTGCTAGTGGTTTTATATCTGGAGCGGGACTTCCATACAATGAGCAGTTCTTC
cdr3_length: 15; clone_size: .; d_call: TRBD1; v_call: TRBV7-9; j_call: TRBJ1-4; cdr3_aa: CASSPPGQGNEKLFF; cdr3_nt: TGTGCCAGCAGCCCACCCGGACAGGGGAATGAAAAACTGTTTTTT
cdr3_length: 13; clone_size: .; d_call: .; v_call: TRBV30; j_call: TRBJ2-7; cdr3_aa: CAWTVRSSGEQYF; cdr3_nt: TGTGCCTGGACCGTTCGGAGCTCGGGCGAGCAGTACTTC
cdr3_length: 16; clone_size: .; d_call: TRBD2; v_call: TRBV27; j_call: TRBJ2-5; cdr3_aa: CASSPFSGRAGKTQYF; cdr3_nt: TGTGCCAGCAGTCCTTTTAGCGGGAGGGCCGGGAAGACCCAGTACTTC
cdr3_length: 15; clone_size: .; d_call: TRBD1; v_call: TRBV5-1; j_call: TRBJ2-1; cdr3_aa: CASSKGQGSNNEQFF; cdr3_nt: TGCGCCAGCAGCAAAGGACAGGGGTCAAACAATGAGCAGTTCTTC
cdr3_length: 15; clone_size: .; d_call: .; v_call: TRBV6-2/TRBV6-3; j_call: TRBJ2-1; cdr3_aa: CASSYKAGMYNEQFF; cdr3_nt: TGTGCCAGCAGTTACAAGGCGGGAATGTACAATGAGCAGTTCTTC
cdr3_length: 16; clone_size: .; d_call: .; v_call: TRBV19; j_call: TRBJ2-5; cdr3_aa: CASSTMLSGASETQYF; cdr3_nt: TGTGCCAGTAGTACGATGCTTAGCGGCGCCAGTGAGACCCAGTACTTC
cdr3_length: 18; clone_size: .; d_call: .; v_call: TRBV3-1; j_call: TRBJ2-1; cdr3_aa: CASSLDIAGQRLPNEQFF; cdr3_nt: TGTGCCAGCAGCCTAGACATCGCGGGACAGCGATTACCCAATGAGCAGTTCTTC
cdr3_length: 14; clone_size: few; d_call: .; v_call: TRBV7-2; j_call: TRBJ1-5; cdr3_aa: CASSPEVGNQPQHF; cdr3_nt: TGTGCCAGCAGCCCCGAGGTGGGGAATCAGCCCCAGCATTTT
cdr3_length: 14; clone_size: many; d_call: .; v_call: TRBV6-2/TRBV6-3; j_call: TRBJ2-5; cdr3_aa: CASSQRPLEETQYF; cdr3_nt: TGTGCCAGCAGTCAGAGACCCCTTGAAGAGACCCAGTACTTC
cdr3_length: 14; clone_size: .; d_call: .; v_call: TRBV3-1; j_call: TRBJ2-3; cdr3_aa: CASSQIPSTDTQYF; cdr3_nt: TGTGCCAGCAGCCAGATTCCGAGCACAGATACGCAGTATTTT
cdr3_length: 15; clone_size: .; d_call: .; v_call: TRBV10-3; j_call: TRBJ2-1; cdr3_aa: CAISESGSPYNEQFF; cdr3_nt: TGTGCCATCAGTGAGTCGGGTTCGCCCTACAATGAGCAGTTCTTC
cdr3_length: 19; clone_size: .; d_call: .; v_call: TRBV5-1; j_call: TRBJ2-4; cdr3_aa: CASSSEGDGHLWAKNIQYF; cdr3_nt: TGCGCCAGCAGCTCGGAGGGGGACGGGCACCTTTGGGCCAAAAACATTCAGTACTTC
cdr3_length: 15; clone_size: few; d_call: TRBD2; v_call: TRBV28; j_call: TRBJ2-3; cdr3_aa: CASSDQVREADTQYF; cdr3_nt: TGTGCCAGCAGTGACCAAGTGCGGGAGGCAGATACGCAGTATTTT
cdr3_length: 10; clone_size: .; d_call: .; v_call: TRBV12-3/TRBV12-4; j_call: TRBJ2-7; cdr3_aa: CASRSTRQYF; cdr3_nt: TGTGCCAGCAGAAGCACGCGGCAGTACTTC
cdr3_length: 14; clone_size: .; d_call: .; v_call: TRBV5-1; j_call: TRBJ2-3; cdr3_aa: CASSGGSGGDTQYF; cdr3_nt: TGCGCCAGCAGCGGGGGATCCGGGGGTGATACGCAGTATTTT
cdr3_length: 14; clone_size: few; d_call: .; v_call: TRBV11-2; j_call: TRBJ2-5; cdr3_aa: CASSGGWDEETQYF; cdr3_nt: TGTGCCAGCAGCGGAGGCTGGGATGAAGAGACCCAGTACTTC
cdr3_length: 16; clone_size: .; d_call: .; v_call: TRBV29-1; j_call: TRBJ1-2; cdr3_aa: CSVDDRTGQRGYGYTF; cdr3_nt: TGCAGCGTTGATGATAGGACCGGTCAGAGAGGTTATGGCTACACCTTC
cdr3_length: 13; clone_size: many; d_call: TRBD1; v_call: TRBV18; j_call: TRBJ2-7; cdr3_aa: CASSATGTYEQYF; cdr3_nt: TGTGCCAGCTCAGCGACAGGGACCTACGAGCAGTACTTC
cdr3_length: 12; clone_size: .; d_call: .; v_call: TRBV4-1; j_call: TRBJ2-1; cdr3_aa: CASSQESLEQFF; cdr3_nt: TGCGCCAGCAGCCAAGAGTCCCTCGAGCAGTTCTTC
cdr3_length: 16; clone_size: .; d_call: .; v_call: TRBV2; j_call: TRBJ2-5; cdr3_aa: CASSYRRTTYGETQYF; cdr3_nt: TGTGCCAGCAGTTACCGACGGACTACTTATGGAGAGACCCAGTACTTC
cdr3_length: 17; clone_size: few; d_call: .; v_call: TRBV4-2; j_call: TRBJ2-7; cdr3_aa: CASSRRPGGASSYEQYF; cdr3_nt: TGTGCCAGCAGCCGACGGCCGGGCGGGGCAAGCTCCTACGAGCAGTACTTC
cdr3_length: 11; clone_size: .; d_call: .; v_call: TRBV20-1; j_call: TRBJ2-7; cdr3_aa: CSARFPAGQYF; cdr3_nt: TGCAGTGCTAGATTCCCGGCGGGCCAGTACTTC
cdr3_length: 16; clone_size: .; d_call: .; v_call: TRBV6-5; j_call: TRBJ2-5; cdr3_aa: CASSYSQGWGEGTQYF; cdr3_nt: TGTGCCAGCAGTTACTCACAGGGATGGGGCGAAGGGACCCAGTACTTC
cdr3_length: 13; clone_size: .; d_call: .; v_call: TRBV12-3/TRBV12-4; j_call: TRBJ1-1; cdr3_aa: CASSWGELREAFF; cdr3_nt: TGTGCCAGCAGTTGGGGAGAACTCCGTGAAGCTTTCTTT
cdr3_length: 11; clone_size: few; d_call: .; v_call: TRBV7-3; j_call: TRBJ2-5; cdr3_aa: CASSDGRAQYF; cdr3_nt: TGTGCCAGCAGTGACGGTCGGGCCCAGTACTTC
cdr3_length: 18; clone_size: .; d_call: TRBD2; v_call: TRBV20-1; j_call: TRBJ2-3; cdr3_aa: CSAKNYWTSGTDTDTQYF; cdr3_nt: TGCAGTGCTAAGAACTATTGGACTAGCGGGACCGACACAGATACGCAGTATTTT